This T cell receptor (beta chain) was sequenced during a study of CD8+ T cells in alopecia areata. About the research overall: Twice a day, 5 to 10 mg of oral tofacitinib was administered to treated patients.

Indicated treatment: oral pan-JAK inhibitor, 5-10 mg twice daily. Sampling of alopecia areata patients yielded lesional scalp punch biopsies as well as peripheral blood. After isolation, RNA underwent reverse transcription to generate cDNA as the sequencing template. TCRdb keeps only in-frame clones here, not all; method: immunoSEQ multiplex PCR. The sample carries a few hundred thousand clones, roughly two fifths recorded once. After removal of 8 bases from V and 9 bases from J, the junction contained 2 bases not matched to a gene. This CDR3 is built from 12 residues. Germline V gives CDR1 SNHLY, CDR2 FYNNEI.

The chain has TRBV2 and TRBJ2-1, with 12 bases lining up with TRBD2. The sample here was CD4+ T cells sorted from blood, taken between weeks 30 and 35, from a patient treated with tofacitinib. The receptor comes from a human donor with alopecia areata. The chain's CDR3 is CASVLAGGEQFF. In DNA form, the CDR3 reads TGTGCCAGCGTACTAGCGGGAGGTGAGCAGTTCTTC.